Listed below are T cell receptor beta chains from one sample, sequenced in a study of regulatory T cells in long-lasting Graves disease. Each CDR3 protein gets one entry after TCRdb re-called the multiplex PCR reads with MiXCR. The sample records about 290,000 distinct CDR3 sequences, 22% being singletons. The sequences come from peripheral blood mononuclear cells (PBMCs), collected when the disease was refractory, from a patient treated with antithyroid drugs. These receptors originate from a female donor with Graves disease. Each CDR3 is given with its conserved first and last residue. Fields, in order: clone size, J gene, D gene, V gene, CDR3 length, CDR3 protein, CDR3 DNA. The D gene is left open where the match is weak. Not every row has a clone size; where given, it reads once, few, many or a size class.

size: NA
J: TRBJ2-1
D: TRBD1
V: TRBV12-5
length: 14
CDR3: CASAFGQGFGEQFF
DNA: TGTGCTAGTGCCTTCGGACAGGGGTTCGGCGAGCAGTTCTTC

size: NA
J: TRBJ2-1
D: TRBD2
V: TRBV20-1
length: 13
CDR3: CSARSSGSHEQFF
DNA: TGCAGTGCTAGATCTAGCGGGAGTCATGAGCAGTTCTTC

size: NA
J: TRBJ1-6
D: NA
V: TRBV3-1
length: 14
CDR3: CASSQGGANSPLHF
DNA: TGTGCCAGCAGCCAGGGGGGGGCTAATTCACCCCTCCACTTT

size: NA
J: TRBJ2-7
D: TRBD2
V: TRBV20-1
length: 14
CDR3: CSAVEREVTYEQYF
DNA: TGCAGTGCTGTCGAGCGGGAGGTAACCTACGAGCAGTACTTC

size: few
J: TRBJ2-6
D: NA
V: TRBV4-3
length: 15
CDR3: CASSSRYSGANVLTF
DNA: TGCGCCAGCAGCTCTCGCTACTCTGGGGCCAACGTCCTGACTTTC

size: many
J: TRBJ2-7
D: NA
V: TRBV28
length: 15
CDR3: CASSFGGRITGEQYF
DNA: TGTGCCAGCAGTTTCGGGGGTAGGATAACGGGCGAGCAGTACTTC

size: NA
J: TRBJ1-4
D: TRBD1
V: TRBV19
length: 14
CDR3: CATSGTATNEKLFF
DNA: TGTGCCACCTCCGGGACAGCAACTAATGAAAAACTGTTTTTT

size: few
J: TRBJ1-5
D: NA
V: TRBV3-1
length: 13
CDR3: CASGRVGNQPQHF
DNA: TGTGCCAGCGGCAGGGTTGGGAATCAGCCCCAGCATTTT

size: many
J: TRBJ2-7
D: NA
V: TRBV28
length: 16
CDR3: CASSFFFQGGSYEQYF
DNA: TGTGCCAGCAGTTTTTTCTTTCAGGGTGGTTCCTACGAGCAGTACTTC

size: many
J: TRBJ2-2
D: TRBD2
V: TRBV5-1
length: 15
CDR3: CASSPTSGRTGELFF
DNA: TGCGCCAGCAGCCCCACTAGCGGGAGGACCGGGGAGCTGTTTTTT

size: many
J: TRBJ2-7
D: NA
V: TRBV7-9
length: 14
CDR3: CASNGGSPLYEQYF
DNA: TGTGCCAGCAATGGGGGGAGTCCCCTCTACGAGCAGTACTTC

size: once
J: TRBJ2-3
D: NA
V: TRBV18
length: 15
CDR3: CASSLTEPKTDTQYF
DNA: TGTGCCAGCTCACTGACAGAGCCAAAGACAGATACGCAGTATTTT

size: many
J: TRBJ1-1
D: TRBD1
V: TRBV5-1
length: 15
CDR3: CASSLEGQGDTEAFF
DNA: TGCGCCAGCAGCTTGGAGGGACAGGGCGACACTGAAGCTTTCTTT

size: NA
J: TRBJ2-3
D: TRBD2
V: TRBV20-1
length: 13
CDR3: CSAGEGGSGTQYF
DNA: TGCAGTGCCGGGGAGGGTGGCTCGGGTACGCAGTATTTT

size: few
J: TRBJ1-6
D: NA
V: TRBV7-7
length: 14
CDR3: CASSPRVGDSPLHF
DNA: TGTGCTAGCAGCCCGAGGGTAGGCGATTCACCCCTCCACTTT

size: NA
J: TRBJ1-2
D: NA
V: TRBV7-9
length: 16
CDR3: CASSQGLEDSLYGYTF
DNA: TGTGCCAGCAGCCAGGGACTGGAAGACTCACTCTATGGCTACACCTTC

size: NA
J: TRBJ2-1
D: NA
V: TRBV6-2/TRBV6-3
length: 13
CDR3: CASSYWADNEQFF
DNA: TGTGCCAGCAGTTACTGGGCAGACAATGAGCAGTTCTTC

size: many
J: TRBJ1-6
D: TRBD1
V: TRBV11-2
length: 15
CDR3: CASSLGGTANSPLHF
DNA: TGTGCCAGCAGCTTAGGAGGGACAGCAAATTCACCCCTCCACTTT

size: many
J: TRBJ2-7
D: TRBD1
V: TRBV12-3/TRBV12-4
length: 14
CDR3: CASSLQDRYHEQYF
DNA: TGTGCCAGCAGTTTACAGGACAGGTACCACGAGCAGTACTTC

size: many
J: TRBJ1-4
D: TRBD1
V: TRBV6-5
length: 14
CDR3: CASSYLRGQEKLFF
DNA: TGTGCCAGCAGTTACTTAAGGGGGCAAGAAAAACTGTTTTTT

size: many
J: TRBJ1-4
D: NA
V: TRBV5-5
length: 13
CDR3: CATSGTPDEKLFF
DNA: TGTGCCACCTCCGGGACGCCGGATGAAAAACTGTTTTTT

size: many
J: TRBJ2-5
D: TRBD1
V: TRBV5-5
length: 15
CDR3: CASSTRQGRMETQYF
DNA: TGTGCCAGCAGCACCCGACAGGGTCGTATGGAGACCCAGTACTTC

size: NA
J: TRBJ2-7
D: NA
V: TRBV20-1
length: 13
CDR3: CSARTAGADEQYF
DNA: TGCAGTGCTAGAACGGCAGGGGCGGACGAGCAGTACTTC

size: NA
J: TRBJ1-5
D: TRBD1
V: TRBV19
length: 21
CDR3: CTSSQWALGQGLEYSNQPQHF
DNA: TGTACCAGTAGTCAGTGGGCCCTCGGACAGGGACTTGAGTATAGCAATCAGCCCCAGCATTTT

size: many
J: TRBJ1-4
D: TRBD1
V: TRBV27
length: 15
CDR3: CASSSTGQGDEKLFF
DNA: TGTGCCAGCAGTTCGACGGGACAGGGTGATGAAAAACTGTTTTTT

size: NA
J: TRBJ1-2
D: NA
V: TRBV20-1
length: 12
CDR3: CSARGQLYGYTF
DNA: TGCAGTGCTAGGGGGCAGCTCTATGGCTACACCTTC

size: many
J: TRBJ1-4
D: TRBD1
V: TRBV28
length: 14
CDR3: CASSFYGQDEKLFF
DNA: TGTGCCAGCAGTTTTTATGGACAGGATGAAAAACTGTTTTTT

size: NA
J: TRBJ1-1
D: NA
V: TRBV16
length: 18
CDR3: CASSQYKQGGLLNTEAFF
DNA: TGTGCCAGCAGCCAATACAAACAGGGCGGCCTCCTGAACACTGAAGCTTTCTTT

size: many
J: TRBJ2-7
D: TRBD1
V: TRBV11-2
length: 14
CDR3: CASSTGQGRYEQYF
DNA: TGTGCCAGCAGCACCGGACAGGGACGATACGAGCAGTACTTC

size: NA
J: TRBJ1-1
D: NA
V: TRBV20-1
length: 17
CDR3: CSASKVHRNLFNTEAFF
DNA: TGCAGTGCTAGTAAGGTCCACAGGAATTTATTCAACACTGAAGCTTTCTTT

size: once
J: TRBJ1-6
D: NA
V: TRBV15
length: 17
CDR3: CATSRDPLRTYNSPLHF
DNA: TGTGCCACCAGCAGAGATCCGCTTCGGACCTATAATTCACCCCTCCACTTT

size: NA
J: TRBJ2-2
D: TRBD1
V: TRBV7-9
length: 15
CDR3: CASSVDRGVIGELFF
DNA: TGTGCCAGCAGCGTCGACAGGGGAGTGATCGGGGAGCTGTTTTTT

size: many
J: TRBJ2-7
D: TRBD1
V: TRBV6-1
length: 14
CDR3: CASSASGQSNEQYF
DNA: TGTGCCAGCAGTGCCTCGGGACAGTCCAACGAGCAGTACTTC

size: many
J: TRBJ2-2
D: NA
V: TRBV6-2/TRBV6-3
length: 18
CDR3: CASSYIAWSRANTGELFF
DNA: TGTGCCAGCAGTTACATTGCCTGGAGTAGGGCGAACACCGGGGAGCTGTTTTTT

size: few
J: TRBJ1-5
D: NA
V: TRBV7-8
length: 15
CDR3: CASSPPGASNQPQHF
DNA: TGTGCCAGCAGCCCCCCCGGGGCCAGCAATCAGCCCCAGCATTTT

size: many
J: TRBJ2-7
D: TRBD2
V: TRBV28
length: 13
CDR3: CASSSAGDYEQYF
DNA: TGTGCCAGCAGTTCAGCGGGAGACTACGAGCAGTACTTC

size: few
J: TRBJ2-5
D: NA
V: TRBV5-5
length: 14
CDR3: CASSSVTGRETQYF
DNA: TGTGCCAGCAGCTCCGTTACAGGGCGCGAGACCCAGTACTTC

size: many
J: TRBJ2-4
D: NA
V: TRBV28
length: 12
CDR3: CASSYGGSIQYF
DNA: TGTGCCAGCAGTTACGGGGGAAGCATTCAGTACTTC

size: NA
J: TRBJ1-5
D: TRBD1
V: TRBV27
length: 13
CDR3: CASHRGVRQPQHF
DNA: TGTGCCAGTCACAGGGGTGTTCGACAGCCCCAGCATTTT

size: NA
J: TRBJ2-1
D: TRBD1
V: TRBV7-9
length: 20
CDR3: CASSSSIYLSRDSSYNEQFF
DNA: TGTGCCAGCAGCTCTTCCATATATCTCTCCCGGGACAGCTCCTACAATGAGCAGTTCTTC

size: many
J: TRBJ2-2
D: NA
V: TRBV28
length: 15
CDR3: CASTPRGEGTGELFF
DNA: TGTGCCAGCACCCCCCGGGGAGAGGGCACCGGGGAGCTGTTTTTT

size: few
J: TRBJ2-2
D: NA
V: TRBV6-1
length: 15
CDR3: CASKDRPSDTGELFF
DNA: TGTGCCAGCAAGGACAGACCATCCGACACCGGGGAGCTGTTTTTT

size: many
J: TRBJ1-2
D: NA
V: TRBV2
length: 14
CDR3: CASSEVRLGYGYTF
DNA: TGTGCCAGCAGTGAGGTCAGGCTCGGCTATGGCTACACCTTC

size: NA
J: TRBJ1-1
D: NA
V: TRBV19
length: 13
CDR3: CASSIGEATEAFF
DNA: TGTGCCAGTAGTATAGGGGAAGCCACTGAAGCTTTCTTT

size: NA
J: TRBJ1-2
D: NA
V: TRBV10-3
length: 14
CDR3: CAISDQGGYYGYTF
DNA: TGTGCCATCAGTGATCAGGGCGGTTACTATGGCTACACCTTC

size: many
J: TRBJ2-4
D: NA
V: TRBV30
length: 14
CDR3: CAWSVRGSKNIQYF
DNA: TGTGCCTGGAGTGTACGGGGGTCCAAAAACATTCAGTACTTC

size: NA
J: TRBJ2-7
D: TRBD1
V: TRBV19
length: 14
CDR3: CATRRGTGVYEQYF
DNA: TGTGCCACCCGGCGCGGGACAGGGGTATACGAGCAGTACTTC

size: NA
J: TRBJ1-2
D: TRBD1
V: TRBV25-1
length: 15
CDR3: CASSDSGQDNYGYTF
DNA: TGTGCCAGCAGTGATTCGGGACAGGATAACTATGGCTACACCTTC

size: NA
J: TRBJ1-2
D: TRBD1
V: TRBV7-2
length: 14
CDR3: CASSHTGQGPGYTF
DNA: TGTGCCAGCAGCCACACTGGACAGGGTCCTGGCTACACCTTC

size: NA
J: TRBJ2-7
D: TRBD2
V: TRBV20-1
length: 16
CDR3: CSAREGTASGNYEQYF
DNA: TGCAGTGCTAGGGAAGGGACGGCTAGCGGGAACTACGAGCAGTACTTC

size: few
J: TRBJ2-1
D: NA
V: TRBV7-2
length: 15
CDR3: CASSFEGSSYNEQFF
DNA: TGTGCCAGCAGCTTCGAGGGGAGCTCCTACAATGAGCAGTTCTTC

size: many
J: TRBJ1-5
D: TRBD1
V: TRBV20-1
length: 15
CDR3: CSARAGTGFNQPQHF
DNA: TGCAGTGCTAGAGCCGGGACAGGGTTCAATCAGCCCCAGCATTTT

size: NA
J: TRBJ1-3
D: NA
V: TRBV11-2
length: 15
CDR3: CASSLAGDPGNTIYF
DNA: TGTGCCAGCAGCTTAGCCGGGGATCCTGGAAACACCATATATTTT

size: many
J: TRBJ2-7
D: NA
V: TRBV28
length: 12
CDR3: CASSPISYEQYF
DNA: TGTGCCAGCAGCCCGATCTCCTACGAGCAGTACTTC

size: few
J: TRBJ1-2
D: NA
V: TRBV29-1
length: 12
CDR3: CSVLREDYGYTF
DNA: TGCAGCGTTCTTCGGGAGGATTATGGCTACACCTTC

size: many
J: TRBJ1-1
D: NA
V: TRBV12-3/TRBV12-4
length: 15
CDR3: CASKPQFRGSTEAFF
DNA: TGTGCCAGCAAGCCCCAGTTTCGGGGTAGCACTGAAGCTTTCTTT

size: NA
J: TRBJ2-6
D: NA
V: TRBV19
length: 17
CDR3: CASSQQVKSSGANVLTF
DNA: TGTGCCAGTAGTCAACAAGTAAAGAGCTCTGGGGCCAACGTCCTGACTTTC

size: NA
J: TRBJ2-2
D: NA
V: TRBV27
length: 13
CDR3: CASRQGGAGELFF
DNA: TGTGCCAGCAGGCAAGGGGGTGCCGGGGAGCTGTTTTTT

size: few
J: TRBJ1-1
D: NA
V: TRBV4-2
length: 14
CDR3: CASSPVGENTEAFF
DNA: TGTGCCAGCAGCCCAGTTGGGGAGAACACTGAAGCTTTCTTT